This T cell receptor (beta chain) was captured by sequencing in a study of spatial heterogeneity in lung cancer. Study context: The count of detected beta-chain sequences consistently exceeded that of alpha-chain sequences. Study results and limitations: Resection blood, more than follow-up blood, showed ubiquitous expanded tumor TCRs.

In TCRdb, the 5' RACE reads were re-called with MiXCR into one record per CDR3 protein. This repertoire shows about 33,000 distinct CDR3 sequences, more than 9% found once; its top ten account for 25% to 35%. The CDR3 runs to 11 residues. The V end was cut by 3 bases, the J end by 6 bases, with 5 bases between. Germline V gives CDR1 SGHRS, CDR2 YFSETQ. Specified time point: blood at routine non-recurrence follow-up after resection. Unsorted whole RNA from tumor, nontumor lung or frozen PBMC underwent sequencing. This clonotype was seen repeatedly, ten times or more. Its cognate antigen is unknown. The sequence came from a female donor with early-stage non-small cell lung cancer. V gene TRBV5-1 combines with J gene TRBJ2-3; D remains unclear. Here the sequenced sample was PBMCs, taken at follow-up. CDR3 DNA: TGCGCCAGCAGCTCTTCGGATACGCAGTATTTT. This gives the protein CASSSSDTQYF.